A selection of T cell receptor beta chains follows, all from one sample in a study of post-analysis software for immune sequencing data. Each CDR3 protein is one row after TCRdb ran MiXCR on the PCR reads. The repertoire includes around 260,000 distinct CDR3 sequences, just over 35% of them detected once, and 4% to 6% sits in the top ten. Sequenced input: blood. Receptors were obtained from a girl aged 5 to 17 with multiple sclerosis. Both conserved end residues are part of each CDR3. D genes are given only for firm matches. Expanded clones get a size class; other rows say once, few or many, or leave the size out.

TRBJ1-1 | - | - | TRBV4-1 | CASSQDLRAQALGVFF | TGCGCCAGCAGCCAAGATTTGAGGGCACAGGCGCTCGGGGTATTCTTT
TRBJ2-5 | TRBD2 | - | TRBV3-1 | CASSPSPPGSGSDNEQYF | TGTGCCAGCAGCCCCTCCCCACCAGGTAGCGGGAGTGACAATGAGCAGTACTTC
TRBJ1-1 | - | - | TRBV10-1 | CASSESGTRAFF | TGCGCCAGCAGTGAGTCCGGGACTAGAGCTTTCTTT
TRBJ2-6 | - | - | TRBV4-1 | CASSQDRSGANVLTF | TGCGCCAGCAGCCAAGATAGGTCTGGGGCCAACGTCCTGACTTTC
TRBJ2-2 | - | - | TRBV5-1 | CASSLGTTNTGELFF | TGCGCCAGCAGCTTGGGGACAACGAACACCGGGGAGCTGTTTTTT
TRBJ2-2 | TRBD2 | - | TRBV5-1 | CASSFSTGLAGAGELFF | TGCGCCAGCAGCTTTTCGACGGGACTAGCGGGAGCCGGGGAGCTGTTTTTT
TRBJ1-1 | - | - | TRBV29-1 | CSVVRRLNTEAFF | TGCAGCGTAGTAAGACGCCTGAACACTGAAGCTTTCTTT
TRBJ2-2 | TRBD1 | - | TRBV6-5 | CASSYPLQGAFDTGELFF | TGTGCCAGCAGTTACCCGTTACAGGGGGCATTCGACACCGGGGAGCTGTTTTTT
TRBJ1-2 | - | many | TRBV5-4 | CASSSSTDPIYGYTF | TGTGCCAGCAGCTCTTCCACGGACCCAATCTATGGCTACACCTTC
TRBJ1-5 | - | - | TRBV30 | CAWSVFGEHQPQHF | TGTGCCTGGAGTGTTTTTGGGGAGCATCAGCCCCAGCATTTT
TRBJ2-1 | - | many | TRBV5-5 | CASSFNYNEQFF | TGTGCCAGCAGCTTTAATTACAATGAGCAGTTCTTC
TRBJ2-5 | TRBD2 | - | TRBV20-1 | CRMIPAGGQETQYF | TGCAGGATGATCCCAGCGGGGGGACAAGAGACCCAGTACTTC
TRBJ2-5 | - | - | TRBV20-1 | CSAKGLRGAETQYF | TGCAGTGCTAAGGGCCTTCGGGGGGCCGAGACCCAGTACTTC
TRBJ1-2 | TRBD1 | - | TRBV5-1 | CASSLVGQQVEGYTF | TGCGCCAGCAGCTTGGTGGGACAGCAAGTGGAGGGCTACACCTTC
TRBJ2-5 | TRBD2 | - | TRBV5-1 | CASSLGYQTSGEETQYF | TGCGCCAGCAGCTTGGGGTACCAGACTAGCGGGGAAGAGACCCAGTACTTC
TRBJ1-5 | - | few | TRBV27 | CASSLRRDQPQHF | TGTGCCAGCAGTTTACGGAGGGATCAGCCCCAGCATTTT
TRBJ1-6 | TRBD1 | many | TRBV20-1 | CSARDRVAVAYNSPLHF | TGCAGTGCTAGGGACAGGGTCGCGGTAGCCTATAATTCACCCCTCCACTTT
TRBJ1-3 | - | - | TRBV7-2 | CASSLVLGSGNTIYF | TGTGCCAGCAGCTTAGTACTAGGTTCTGGAAACACCATATATTTT
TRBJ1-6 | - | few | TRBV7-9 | CASSLGQEPLALHF | TGTGCCAGCAGCTTAGGACAGGAGCCTTTGGCCCTCCACTTT
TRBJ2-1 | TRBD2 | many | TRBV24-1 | CATSGGLAGYNEQFF | TGTGCCACCAGTGGTGGACTAGCGGGATACAATGAGCAGTTCTTC
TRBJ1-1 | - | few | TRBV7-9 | CASSLTGEAFF | TGTGCCAGCAGCTTAACAGGTGAAGCTTTCTTT
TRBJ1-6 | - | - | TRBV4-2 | CASSQEGPQGLSPLHF | TGTGCCAGCAGCCAAGAAGGTCCGCAGGGACTATCACCCCTCCACTTT
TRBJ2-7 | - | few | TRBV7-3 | CASSHCYEQYF | TGTGCCAGCAGCCATTGTTACGAGCAGTACTTC
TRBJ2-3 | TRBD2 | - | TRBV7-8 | CASRDKGSSGYSTDTQYF | TGTGCCAGCAGGGATAAAGGGTCTAGCGGGTATTCCACAGATACGCAGTATTTT
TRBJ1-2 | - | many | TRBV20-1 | CSARGSSLNYGYTF | TGCAGTGCTAGAGGCAGTAGTTTAAACTATGGCTACACCTTC
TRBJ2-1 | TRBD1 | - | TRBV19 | CASSSYRGNEQLF | TGTGCCAGTAGTTCGTACAGGGGAAATGAGCAGTTATTC
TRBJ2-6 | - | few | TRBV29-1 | CSVAQGGGANVLTF | TGCAGCGTCGCCCAGGGAGGAGGGGCCAACGTCCTGACTTTC
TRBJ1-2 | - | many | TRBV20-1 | CSATERGPLGYGYTF | TGCAGTGCCACGGAGCGCGGGCCTCTCGGCTATGGCTACACCTTC